This TCR beta chain was found in a study of cytomegalovirus exposure and HLA in healthy donors. The germline CDR1 and CDR2 sequences are SNHLY and FYNNEI. This CDR3 comprises 13 residues. Trimming removed 10 bases from V and 4 bases from J, with 17 bases in between. PCR was performed using 60 Vbeta and 13 Jbeta primers. TCRdb's copy holds only in-frame clones and misses some; the assay was immunoSEQ multiplex PCR. The table includes approximately 150,000 clones, under 80% detected once. The clonotype was recovered from a man aged 40-50 years in good health and CMV-seronegative. The rearrangement uses TRBV2 and TRBJ2-7; no clear D. Sample: PBMCs. This chain's CDR3 is CATSIGSDYEQYF. The CDR3 nucleotides are TGTGCCACCTCCATCGGGTCCGATTACGAGCAGTACTTC.